This entry describes one T cell receptor beta chain. The data stem from a study of cytomegalovirus exposure and HLA in healthy donors. Turning to the study itself: The early release's HLA-typed donors yielded tens of millions of unique TCRs.

PCR used 60 Vbeta primers and 13 Jbeta primers. The method was immunoSEQ multiplex PCR; TCRdb's version includes in-frame clones alone and lacks a portion of them. The sample gives about 160,000 clones, roughly 80% of which show up once; about 1.4% is in the top ten. This CDR3 contains 14 residues. Germline CDR1 reads SGHAT; CDR2 reads FQNNGV. The V and J ends lost 1 base and 5 bases respectively, with 11 bases between them. The TCR originated in a woman in her thirties in good health and CMV-seronegative. The sample consisted of PBMCs. The V gene is TRBV11-2, the J gene TRBJ1-2; D remains ambiguous. CDR3 bases: TGTGCCAGCAGCTTAGGGTCCGGAGGGTATGGCTACACCTTC. Translation: CASSLGSGGYGYTF.